These 31 T cell receptor beta chains were all obtained from the same sample, sequenced in a study of blood T cell repertoires in COVID-19. TCRdb's table, derived via immunoSEQ multiplex PCR, lists solely in-frame clones and lacks some. The repertoire holds about 400,000 clones, roughly 88% seen once, with roughly 2% in the top ten. The sample comprised PBMCs or T cells enriched from blood (not recorded which). These receptors originate from a woman between 40 and 50 years old with acute COVID-19.

This CDR3 is CAISYGGTGELGEQFF. The CDR3 DNA sequence: TGTGCCATCAGTTATGGGGGGACAGGGGAGTTGGGTGAGCAGTTCTTC. This chain joins TRBV10-3 and TRBJ2-1; 10 positions match TRBD1. The V gene's germline CDR1 is ENHRY and CDR2 SYGVKD. The V and J ends lost 5 bases and 9 bases, in that order; junction bases with no gene match: 13. CDR3 length: 16 residues.

This clone was recorded once. V usage is TRBV7-9 and J usage is TRBJ2-5, with D perhaps TRBD1 (6 bases). V was shortened by 3 bases and J by 2 bases, with 10 bases between the two germline ends. The CDR3 loop spans 14 amino acids. The germline gives CDR1 SEHNR, CDR2 FQNEAQ (reference sequence). The CDR3 loop reads CASSFRTEQETQYF. The CDR3, as DNA: TGTGCCAGCAGCTTTCGGACAGAACAAGAGACCCAGTACTTC.

V gene TRBV6-5 combines with J gene TRBJ1-1, with D unclear. The CDR3 loop spans 12 amino acids. Between the trimmed V and J ends, which lost 2 bases and 7 bases, there was a span of 8 bases. Germline assignment: CDR1 MNHEY and CDR2 SVGAGI. This chain's CDR3 is CASSYGVGEAFF. The CDR3 bases are TGTGCCAGCAGTTACGGAGTCGGTGAAGCTTTCTTT.

This clone occurred once. The rearrangement uses TRBV5-5 and TRBJ1-2; no clear D. Germline CDR1 is SGHKS and CDR2 is YYEKEE (reference sequence). The CDR3 covers 11 residues. V lost 0 bases and J lost 8, with 5 bases in between. CDR3 DNA: TGTGCCAGCAGCTTGGATCTGGGCTACACCTTC. Amino acids: CASSLDLGYTF.

This chain links TRBV7-9 with TRBJ1-6; 9 positions agree with TRBD1. The CDR3 spans 14 residues. CDR1 and CDR2 from the germline V gene are SEHNR and FQNEAQ (reference sequence). Trimming took 3 bases from V and 9 from J; bases not matched to a gene: 3. CDR3 bases: TGTGCCAGCAGCTTGGGACAGGGTTTTTCACCCCTCCACTTT. As protein: CASSLGQGFSPLHF.

V is TRBV10-3 and J is TRBJ1-2, with 10 bases matching TRBD1. The germline V gene encodes CDR1 ENHRY and CDR2 SYGVKD. Trimming cost V 10 bases and J 0 bases; bases outside gene matches: 8. The CDR3 loop spans 15 amino acids. The CDR3: CATGQGDPANYGYTF. CDR3 in DNA: TGTGCCACCGGACAGGGGGATCCAGCTAACTATGGCTACACCTTC.

This sequence joins TRBV2 and TRBJ2-3; 7 positions match TRBD2. Trimming removed 9 bases from V and 5 bases from J; junction bases left unmatched: 11. The germline gives CDR1 SNHLY, CDR2 FYNNEI. This CDR3 contains 14 residues. CDR3 in amino acids: CASQPRGVGDTQYF. CDR3 nucleotides: TGTGCCAGTCAACCCCGGGGGGTGGGAGATACGCAGTATTTT.

The chain recombines TRBV9 with TRBJ2-7; 9 positions agree with TRBD1. This CDR3 comprises 14 residues. Germline loops: CDR1 SGDLS, CDR2 YYNGEE. V shed 4 bases, J shed 7 bases, and the junction held 9 bases outside the gene matches. In DNA form, the CDR3 reads TGTGCCAGCAGCACGCGGGACAGGGATGGGGAGCAGTACTTC. It specifies CASSTRDRDGEQYF.

The J gene is TRBJ2-5, the V gene TRBV5-1; a possible D gene is TRBD1 (5 bases). Germline V gives CDR1 SGHRS, CDR2 YFSETQ. The V end was cut by 4 bases, the J end by 5 bases, with 12 bases between. The CDR3 extends over 13 amino acids. This CDR3 reads CASSPRVLETQYF. The CDR3 nucleotides are TGCGCCAGCAGCCCCAGGGTGTTGGAGACCCAGTACTTC.

V gene TRBV29-1 combines with J gene TRBJ1-1; TRBD1 agrees at 9 bases. The CDR3 spans 15 residues. Germline loops: CDR1 SQVTM, CDR2 ANQGSEA. Trimming removed 6 bases from V and 4 bases from J; junction bases left unmatched: 12. The CDR3 reads CSVVGQGGYSTEAFF. CDR3 bases: TGCAGCGTCGTGGGACAGGGTGGGTATAGCACTGAAGCTTTCTTT.

The chain couples TRBV19 to TRBJ1-4; TRBD1 aligns across 7 bases. The CDR3 sequence is 15 residues long. Germline CDR1 and CDR2: LNHDA and SQIVND (reference sequence). Losses at the gene ends were 5 bases for V and 5 bases for J; bases not matched to a gene: 8. CDR3 nucleotides: TGTGCCAGTAGTCCCCGACAGGGACTGAATGAAAAACTGTTTTTT. This sequence encodes CASSPRQGLNEKLFF.

This clone was recorded once. This rearrangement joins TRBV10-1 to TRBJ2-7, with D possibly matching TRBD2 (6 bases). This CDR3 is 15 amino acids long. V was shortened by 4 bases and J by 1 base, with 14 bases between the two germline ends. Germline lookup yields CDR1 WNHNN and CDR2 SYGVQD (reference sequence). The CDR3 loop reads CASSGWRGSSYEQYF. For the CDR3, the DNA is TGCGCCAGCAGTGGATGGAGGGGTAGTTCCTACGAGCAGTACTTC.

J is TRBJ1-4 and V is TRBV5-1; D uncertain. Trimming stripped 0 bases from V and 8 bases from J, with 11 bases between. The CDR3 is 14 residues long. In germline, CDR1 is SGHRS, CDR2 YFSETQ. CDR3 nucleotide sequence: TGCGCCAGCAGCTTGGCCGTGGGCAGGGAAAAACTGTTTTTT. Residues: CASSLAVGREKLFF.

This chain joins TRBV5-1 and TRBJ2-2, with 8 bases that match TRBD2. Per germline, CDR1 SGHRS and CDR2 YFSETQ. V shed 4 bases and J 6 bases; nucleotides not matched to a gene: 8. The CDR3 covers 15 residues. In DNA, the CDR3 is TGCGCCAGCAGCGTGAGGACTAGCTTTCCCGGGGAGCTGTTTTTT. It codes for CASSVRTSFPGELFF.

The V and J genes are TRBV7-8 and TRBJ2-3; TRBD1 matches at 8 bases. The CDR3 covers 16 residues. V shed 1 base and J 6 bases; nucleotides not matched to a gene: 9. Germline V CDR1 and CDR2: SGHVS, FQNEAQ. The chain's CDR3 is CASSLVPGGSEDTQYF. As DNA, the CDR3 is TGTGCCAGCAGCTTAGTTCCAGGGGGCTCGGAGGATACGCAGTATTTT.

The gene calls are TRBV2 and TRBJ1-1; possible D gene TRBD1, 6 bases. The CDR3 is 13 amino acids. CDR1 and CDR2 (germline): SNHLY, FYNNEI. The V and J ends lost 8 bases and 4 bases respectively, with 14 bases between them. CDR3 amino acids: CASQGQAGTEAFF. The CDR3 DNA reads as TGTGCCAGCCAGGGGCAGGCCGGCACTGAAGCTTTCTTT.

This clone was observed a single time. The rearrangement joins TRBV21-1 to TRBJ1-5; whether TRBD1, the table's D call, matches the DNA was not checked. TRBV21-1 is a pseudogene segment. This CDR3 has 15 residues. The DNA for the CDR3 is TGTGCCAGCAGCGAAAGGAAACAGGGGCCCCCTCCCCAGCATTTT. It yields the protein CASSERKQGPPPQHF.

The rearrangement joins TRBV7-9 to TRBJ2-5; 11 bases match TRBD2. This CDR3 is 16 amino acids long. J lost 0 bases, V lost 4 bases, and 4 bases had no gene match. Looked up from germline, CDR1 is SEHNR and CDR2 is FQNEAQ (reference sequence). The chain's CDR3 is CASSSRLAGNQETQYF. CDR3 in DNA: TGTGCCAGCAGCTCGAGACTAGCGGGGAACCAAGAGACCCAGTACTTC.

This chain links TRBV9 with TRBJ1-6; D is undetermined. The CDR3 length is 14 residues. V lost 5 bases and J lost 9, with 15 bases in between. CDR1 is SGDLS, CDR2 YYNGEE, per germline. The CDR3 bases are TGTGCCAGCAGGGCGGGCCTGGACGCTTCACCCCTCCACTTT. Protein product: CASRAGLDASPLHF.

This chain links TRBV6-1 with TRBJ2-2; D is unresolved. Germline loops: CDR1 MNHNS, CDR2 SASEGT. V dropped 2 bases and J dropped 1 base, with 11 bases sitting between them. This CDR3 spans 16 amino acids. Here the CDR3 DNA reads TGTGCCAGCAGTGAACTTAGAGGCCAGAACACCGGGGAGCTGTTTTTT. Amino acid sequence: CASSELRGQNTGELFF.

This clone appeared a single time. This chain uses TRBV9 with TRBJ2-2, with TRBD1 matching 10 bases. Germline CDR1 and CDR2: SGDLS and YYNGEE. The V gene end was trimmed by 2 bases and the J gene end by 7 bases; junction bases not matched to a gene: 8. The CDR3 is made up of 16 amino acids. This chain's CDR3 is CASSVHGQGGSGELFF. CDR3 bases: TGTGCCAGCAGCGTTCACGGACAGGGGGGGAGCGGGGAGCTGTTTTTT.

The rearrangement uses TRBV2 and TRBJ1-2; the D is unclear. The CDR3 loop spans 15 amino acids. CDR1 and CDR2 (germline): SNHLY, FYNNEI. Deletions cut 6 bases from V and 5 bases from J, with 19 bases between. The DNA for the CDR3 is TGTGCCAGCAGCGATATTAACACCTCACCTTATGGCTACACCTTC. Translated, it gives CASSDINTSPYGYTF.

V gene TRBV12-3 or TRBV12-4 combines with J gene TRBJ1-5, with D tentatively TRBD1 (5 bases). V was shortened by 6 bases and J by 4 bases, with 10 bases between the two germline ends. CDR3 size: 13 residues. The chain's CDR3 is CASRPGGNQPQHF. The CDR3 DNA reads TGTGCCAGCAGACCCGGGGGGAATCAGCCCCAGCATTTT.

V gene TRBV6-1 combines with J gene TRBJ2-7, with TRBD1 identical over 7 bases. V trimming: 1 base; J trimming: 0 bases; junction bases outside the gene matches: 3. The germline V gene has CDR1 MNHNS and CDR2 SASEGT. The CDR3 runs to 15 residues. The CDR3 region is CASSEGGQYSYEQYF. CDR3 nucleotides: TGTGCCAGCAGTGAAGGGGGACAGTACTCCTACGAGCAGTACTTC.

The table lists this clone with a count of one. This chain joins TRBV18 and TRBJ2-2, with 7 bases aligning to TRBD1. The CDR3 is made up of 16 amino acids. Germline trimming cut 2 bases from V and 1 base from J; bases unmatched to any gene: 4. Germline V gives CDR1 KGHSH, CDR2 LQKENI. DNA of the CDR3: TGTGCCAGCTCACCAGCCAGACAGGGGAACACCGGGGAGCTGTTTTTT. It translates to CASSPARQGNTGELFF.

The chain employs TRBV2 and TRBJ2-7; the match to TRBD1 covers 9 bases. The CDR3 totals 14 residues. V shed 6 bases and J 4 bases; nucleotides not matched to a gene: 7. Germline V CDR1 and CDR2: SNHLY, FYNNEI. Here the CDR3 DNA reads TGTGCCAGCAGACAGGGGGCGAAGGAGTACGAGCAGTACTTC. Translation: CASRQGAKEYEQYF.

This clone was detected ten times or more. The rearrangement links TRBV2 to TRBJ1-2; possible D gene TRBD1, 6 bases. CDR3 length equals 15 residues. V lost 6 bases to trimming and J lost 0 bases, with 14 bases between them. Germline V gene data show CDR1 as SNHLY and CDR2 as FYNNEI. The CDR3 loop reads CASRGTGSPNYGYTF. CDR3 nucleotide sequence: TGTGCCAGCAGGGGAACAGGGAGCCCTAACTATGGCTACACCTTC.

This clone was observed a handful of times. The J gene is TRBJ1-1, the V gene TRBV21-1; TRBD1, as called in the table, went unchecked against the DNA. TRBV21-1 is a recognized pseudogene. The CDR3 runs to 15 residues. The CDR3 spells CASSKGTGMNTEAFF. DNA for the CDR3: TGTGCCAGCAGCAAAGGTACAGGGATGAACACTGAAGCTTTCTTT.

The chain links TRBV6-5 to TRBJ2-7, with D uncertain. The germline V and J ends were trimmed by 3 bases and 5 bases, with 5 bases remaining between them. This CDR3 is 11 amino acids long. The germline V gene encodes CDR1 MNHEY and CDR2 SVGAGI. The CDR3 loop is CASSYLDEQYF. The CDR3 bases are TGTGCCAGCAGTTATCTAGACGAGCAGTACTTC.

This chain joins TRBV5-1 and TRBJ1-6; the match to TRBD1 covers 7 bases. Looked up from germline, CDR1 is SGHRS and CDR2 is YFSETQ. The CDR3 totals 16 residues. V shed 5 bases, J shed 6 bases, and the junction held 11 bases outside the gene matches. CDR3 sequence: CASRPGQSTLNSPLHF. In nucleotides, the CDR3 is TGCGCCAGCAGGCCGGGACAGTCAACCCTTAATTCACCCCTCCACTTT.

This rearrangement joins TRBV5-1 to TRBJ2-5; D is ambiguous. The germline gives CDR1 SGHRS, CDR2 YFSETQ. The CDR3 sequence is 13 residues long. The germline V and J ends were trimmed by 4 bases and 5 bases, with 12 bases remaining between them. This CDR3 reads CASSPRFLETQYF. The DNA of the CDR3 is TGCGCCAGCAGCCCGCGGTTTCTTGAGACCCAGTACTTC.